Below, one T cell receptor beta chain is given with its context. Its antigen is undetermined. These data are taken from a study of radiotherapy plus CTLA-4 blockade in lung cancer. The trim removed 4 bases at V and 9 bases at J, leaving 5 bases unmatched. The CDR3 contains 13 residues. Germline lookup yields CDR1 MGHRA and CDR2 YSYEKL. Whole-study findings and limits: Subsequent to radiotherapy plus ipilimumab, tumor-derived TCR clones underwent expansion in blood.

Assay used: immunoSEQ multiplex PCR; TCRdb lists only in-frame clones, some missing. The sample includes about 97,000 clones, under 85% seen only once; the top ten take around 2.8%. The TCR was taken from a human donor with non-small cell lung cancer who had a partial response to radiotherapy plus ipilimumab. Some clones in this sample may be carry-over from other donors' samples. V usage is TRBV4-1 and J usage is TRBJ1-2, with 10 bases lining up with TRBD1. Material: peripheral blood, obtained from a patient treated with radiotherapy plus ipilimumab. The CDR3 DNA reads TGCGCCAGCAGCCGTCGACAGGGGGCTAGCTACACCTTC. This encodes CASSRRQGASYTF.